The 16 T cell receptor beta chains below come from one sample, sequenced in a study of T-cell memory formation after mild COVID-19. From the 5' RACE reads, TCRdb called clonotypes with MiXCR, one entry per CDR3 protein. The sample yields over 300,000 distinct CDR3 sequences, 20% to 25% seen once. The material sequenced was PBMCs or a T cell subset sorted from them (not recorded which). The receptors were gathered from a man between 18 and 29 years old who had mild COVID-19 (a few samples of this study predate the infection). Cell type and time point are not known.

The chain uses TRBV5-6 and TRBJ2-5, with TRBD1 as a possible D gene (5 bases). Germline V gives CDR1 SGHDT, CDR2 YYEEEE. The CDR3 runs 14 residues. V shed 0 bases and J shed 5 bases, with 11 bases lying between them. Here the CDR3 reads CASSLDARQETQYF. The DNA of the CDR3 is TGTGCCAGCAGCTTGGATGCTAGACAGGAGACCCAGTACTTC. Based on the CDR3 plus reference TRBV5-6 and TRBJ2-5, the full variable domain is DAGVTQSPTHLIKTRGQQVTLRCSPKSGHDTVSWYQQALGQGPQFIFQYYEEEERQRGNFPDRFSGHQFPNYSSELNVNALLLGDSALYLCASSLDARQETQYFGPGTRLLVL.

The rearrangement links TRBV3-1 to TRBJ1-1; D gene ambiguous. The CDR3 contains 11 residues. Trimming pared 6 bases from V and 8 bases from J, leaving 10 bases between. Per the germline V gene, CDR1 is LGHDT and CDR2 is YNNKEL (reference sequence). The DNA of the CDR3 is TGTGCCAGCAGACGGGGTCACGAAGCTTTCTTT. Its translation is CASRRGHEAFF.

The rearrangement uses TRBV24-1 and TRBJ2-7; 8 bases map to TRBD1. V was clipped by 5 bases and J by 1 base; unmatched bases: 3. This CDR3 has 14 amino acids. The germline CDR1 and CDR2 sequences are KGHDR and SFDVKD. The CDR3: CATSGRDRSYEQYF. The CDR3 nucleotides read TGTGCCACCAGTGGGAGGGACAGGTCCTACGAGCAGTACTTC.

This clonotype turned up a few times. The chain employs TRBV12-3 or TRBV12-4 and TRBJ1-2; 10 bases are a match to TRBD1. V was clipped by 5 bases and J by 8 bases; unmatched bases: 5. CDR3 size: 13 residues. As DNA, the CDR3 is TGTGCCAGCAGTAAGACAGGGGGCCAGGGCTACACCTTC. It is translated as CASSKTGGQGYTF.

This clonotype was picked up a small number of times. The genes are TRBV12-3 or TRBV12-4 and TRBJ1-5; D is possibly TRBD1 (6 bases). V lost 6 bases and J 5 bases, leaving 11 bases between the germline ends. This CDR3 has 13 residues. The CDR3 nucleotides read TGTGCCAGCAGCTCAGGGGATCATCAGCCCCAGCATTTT. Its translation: CASSSGDHQPQHF.

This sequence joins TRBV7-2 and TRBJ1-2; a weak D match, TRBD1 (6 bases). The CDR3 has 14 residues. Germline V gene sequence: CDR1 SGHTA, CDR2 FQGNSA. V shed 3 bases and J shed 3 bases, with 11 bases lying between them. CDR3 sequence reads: CASSFRGADYGYTF. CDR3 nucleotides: TGTGCCAGCAGCTTCCGGGGGGCTGACTATGGCTACACCTTC.

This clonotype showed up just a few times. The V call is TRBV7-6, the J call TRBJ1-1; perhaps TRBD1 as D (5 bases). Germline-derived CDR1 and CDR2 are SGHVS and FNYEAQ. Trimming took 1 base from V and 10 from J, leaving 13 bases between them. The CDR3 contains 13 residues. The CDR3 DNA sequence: TGTGCCAGCAGCTTAGAGTGGGGCGGCACAGCTTTCTTT. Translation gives CASSLEWGGTAFF.

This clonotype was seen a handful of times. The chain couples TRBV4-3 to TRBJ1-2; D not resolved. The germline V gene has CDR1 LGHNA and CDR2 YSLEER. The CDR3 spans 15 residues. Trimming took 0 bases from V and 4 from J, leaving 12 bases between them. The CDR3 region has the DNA TGCGCCAGCAGCCAAGATCTAGAGGGAGTCTATGGCTACACCTTC. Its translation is CASSQDLEGVYGYTF.

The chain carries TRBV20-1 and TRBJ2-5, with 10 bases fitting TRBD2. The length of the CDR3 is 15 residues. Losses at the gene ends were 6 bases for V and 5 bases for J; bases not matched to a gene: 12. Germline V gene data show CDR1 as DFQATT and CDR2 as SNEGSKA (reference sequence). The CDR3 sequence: CSAAHGAGGTETQYF. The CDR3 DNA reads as TGCAGTGCCGCGCACGGAGCGGGGGGGACGGAGACCCAGTACTTC.

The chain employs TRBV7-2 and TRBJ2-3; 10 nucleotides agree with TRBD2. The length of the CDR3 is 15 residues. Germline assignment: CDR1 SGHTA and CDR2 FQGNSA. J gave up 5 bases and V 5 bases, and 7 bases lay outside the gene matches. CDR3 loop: CASSLSGGGGDTQYF. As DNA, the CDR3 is TGTGCCAGCAGCCTGAGCGGGGGGGGTGGAGATACGCAGTATTTT.

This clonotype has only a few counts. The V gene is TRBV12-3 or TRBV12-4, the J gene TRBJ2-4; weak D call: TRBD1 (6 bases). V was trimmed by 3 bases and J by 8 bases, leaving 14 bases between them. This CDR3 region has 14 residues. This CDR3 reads CASSFQGPIDIQYF. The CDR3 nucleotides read TGTGCCAGCAGTTTTCAGGGGCCGATAGACATTCAGTACTTC.

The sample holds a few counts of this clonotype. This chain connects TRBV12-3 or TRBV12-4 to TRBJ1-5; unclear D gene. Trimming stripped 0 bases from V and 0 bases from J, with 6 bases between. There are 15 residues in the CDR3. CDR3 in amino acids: CASSLAGFSNQPQHF. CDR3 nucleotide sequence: TGTGCCAGCAGTTTAGCGGGATTTAGCAATCAGCCCCAGCATTTT.

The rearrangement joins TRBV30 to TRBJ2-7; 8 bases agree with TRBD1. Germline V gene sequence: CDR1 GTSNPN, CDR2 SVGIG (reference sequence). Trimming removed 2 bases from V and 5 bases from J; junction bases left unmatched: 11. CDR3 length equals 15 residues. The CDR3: CAWSPLTGEKNEQYF. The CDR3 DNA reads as TGTGCCTGGAGTCCGTTGACAGGGGAGAAGAACGAGCAGTACTTC.

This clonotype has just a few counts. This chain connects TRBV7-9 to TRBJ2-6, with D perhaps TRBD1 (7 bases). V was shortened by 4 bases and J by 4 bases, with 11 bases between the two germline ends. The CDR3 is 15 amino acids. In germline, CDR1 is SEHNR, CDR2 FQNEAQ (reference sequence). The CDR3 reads CASSSQGGGANVLTF. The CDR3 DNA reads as TGTGCCAGCAGCTCCCAGGGGGGAGGGGCCAACGTCCTGACTTTC.

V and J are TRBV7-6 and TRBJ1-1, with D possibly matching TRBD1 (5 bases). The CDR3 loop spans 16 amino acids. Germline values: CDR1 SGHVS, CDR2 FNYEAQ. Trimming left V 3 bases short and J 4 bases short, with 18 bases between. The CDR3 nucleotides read TGTGCCAGCAGCTTGGTGGGGAGGGGCACGGGCACTGAAGCTTTCTTT. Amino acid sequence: CASSLVGRGTGTEAFF.

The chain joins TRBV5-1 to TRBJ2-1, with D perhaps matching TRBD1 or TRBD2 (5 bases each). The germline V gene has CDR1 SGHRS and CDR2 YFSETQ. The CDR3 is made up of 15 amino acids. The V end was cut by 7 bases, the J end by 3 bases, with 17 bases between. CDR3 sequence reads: CASYPEAGNYNEQFF. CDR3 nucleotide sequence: TGCGCCAGCTATCCGGAGGCAGGGAACTACAATGAGCAGTTCTTC.